Listed below are T cell receptor beta chains from one sample, sequenced in a study of vaccination and CD4 T cells after COVID-19. No cognate antigen is known for these TCRs. TCRdb passed the PCR reads through MiXCR, listing each CDR3 protein once. The data hold several thousand distinct CDR3 sequences, with 60% to 80% observed a single time. The sample was cultured CD4+ T cells from blood, taken after SARS-CoV-2 vaccination. The receptors stem from a human donor with COVID-19. The CDR3 runs from the conserved cysteine through the conserved F or W. Each record gives: J gene, clone size, D gene, V gene, CDR3 length, CDR3 DNA, CDR3 protein. A D gene is named only where the DNA matches it firmly. Clone size is stated in some rows and not others, as once, few, many or a class when expanded.

TRBJ1-3,few,-,TRBV7-9,15,TGTGCCAGCAGGGCCCCTCGGAGGATCGGTGACACCATATATTTT,CASRAPRRIGDTIYF
TRBJ2-7,-,-,TRBV20-1,13,TGCAGTGCTAGCCCCGGCACCTCCTACGAGCAGTACTTC,CSASPGTSYEQYF
TRBJ1-1,few,TRBD1,TRBV7-2,14,TGTGCCAGCAGCAGGACAGGGGGAAACGTTGAAGCTTTCTTT,CASSRTGGNVEAFF
TRBJ2-5,-,TRBD2,TRBV15,14,TGTGCCACCAGCTCTAGGACTAGTGGGGAGACCCAGTACTTC,CATSSRTSGETQYF
TRBJ1-5,-,-,TRBV20-1,16,TGCAGTGTCCAAACTCGGCTCCTCCTTGGGGATCAGCCCCAGCATTTT,CSVQTRLLLGDQPQHF
TRBJ2-7,-,TRBD2,TRBV20-1,15,TGCAGTGCTCAGTCCTTTAGCGGGCAGTCCTACGAGCAGTACTTC,CSAQSFSGQSYEQYF
TRBJ1-1,-,-,TRBV20-1,14,TGCAGTGCTAGAGATCTGCAGCCGAACACTGAAGCTTTCTTT,CSARDLQPNTEAFF
TRBJ1-5,few,TRBD1,TRBV20-1,15,TGCAGTGCTAGAGGGGGGACAGGGGATAACCAGCCCCAGCATTTT,CSARGGTGDNQPQHF
TRBJ2-2,few,-,TRBV20-1,13,TGCAGTGCTGGGACTGCCATCACCGGGGAGCTGTTTTTT,CSAGTAITGELFF
TRBJ2-3,-,TRBD2,TRBV7-2,15,TGTGCCAGCAGCTTAGTAACTAGCGGGGGAGATACGCAGTATTTT,CASSLVTSGGDTQYF
TRBJ1-2,-,-,TRBV20-1,13,TGCAGTGCTTTCCCCGGGACGGGAGATGGCTACACCTTC,CSAFPGTGDGYTF
TRBJ1-5,-,-,TRBV19,16,TGTGCCAGTAGTATAGGGAACATCTTTAGCACAGATACGCAGCATTTT,CASSIGNIFSTDTQHF
TRBJ1-6,-,-,TRBV4-2,14,TGTGCCAGCAGCCCACCCGGAACTCTCTCACCCCTCCACTTT,CASSPPGTLSPLHF
TRBJ2-1,-,TRBD2,TRBV20-1,15,TGCAGTGCTAGAGATCGTCGGCTAGCGGGGAATGAGCAGTTCTTC,CSARDRRLAGNEQFF
TRBJ1-5,few,-,TRBV20-1,14,TGCAGTGCCAACCACAGGGAATCCAATCAGCCCCAGCATTTT,CSANHRESNQPQHF
TRBJ2-6,large,TRBD2,TRBV6-2/TRBV6-3,18,TGTGCCAGCAGTTATGGTGTCAAGCGGGGGTCTGGGGCCAACGTCCTGACTTTC,CASSYGVKRGSGANVLTF
TRBJ1-1,-,-,TRBV7-8,14,TGTGCCAGCAGCTTAGCGGGCAGCCTTATTGAAGCTTTCTTT,CASSLAGSLIEAFF
TRBJ2-5,-,-,TRBV5-1,14,TGCGCCAGCAGTTCAAAGGACGGATTAGAGACCCAGTACTTC,CASSSKDGLETQYF
TRBJ2-5,few,-,TRBV5-4,13,TGTGCCAGCAGCTTGGGTGGCTACTACACCCAGTACTTC,CASSLGGYYTQYF
TRBJ2-7,-,-,TRBV20-1,14,TGCAGTGCTATAGGAGGGGGGAGCTCCTACGAGCAGTACTTC,CSAIGGGSSYEQYF
TRBJ2-3,-,-,TRBV20-1,14,TGCAGTGCTCGGAACAGGGTGGGCACAGATACGCAGTATTTT,CSARNRVGTDTQYF
TRBJ2-5,-,-,TRBV7-2,14,TGTGCCAGCAGCGATACTGTTTCTATAGAGACCCAGTACTTC,CASSDTVSIETQYF
TRBJ2-7,-,TRBD1,TRBV11-3,15,TGTGCCAGCAGCTTGGGAGGACAGGGGACCCACGAGCAGTACTTC,CASSLGGQGTHEQYF
TRBJ1-2,-,-,TRBV4-1,15,TGCGCCAGCAGCCAAGATAGGGCCGGTAGCTATGGCTACACCTTC,CASSQDRAGSYGYTF
TRBJ2-5,-,-,TRBV15,16,TGTGCCACCAGCAGAGTCCTGACTAGGGCCCAAGAGACCCAGTACTTC,CATSRVLTRAQETQYF
TRBJ1-2,few,-,TRBV7-9,14,TGTGCCAGCAGCTTAGCGCAGGTTATGTATGGCTACACCTTC,CASSLAQVMYGYTF
TRBJ1-2,-,-,TRBV6-1,13,TGTGCCACCCTCGACGAATACAACTATGGCTACACCTTC,CATLDEYNYGYTF
TRBJ1-6,few,-,TRBV19,12,TGTGCCAGTAGTTACCGAGATTCACCCCTCCACTTT,CASSYRDSPLHF
TRBJ2-7,-,-,TRBV27,19,TGTGCCAGCAGTTTATACCCCATTTCGACAGCCATCACCTCCTACGAGCAGTACTTC,CASSLYPISTAITSYEQYF
TRBJ2-5,-,-,TRBV29-1,13,TGCAGCGTTGCTTTGTCTGACAGCGAGACCCAGTACTTC,CSVALSDSETQYF
TRBJ2-3,-,-,TRBV11-3,14,TGTGCCAGCAGCCGGCAAACGACCACAGATACGCAGTATTTT,CASSRQTTTDTQYF
TRBJ2-7,medium-sized,TRBD1,TRBV5-1,16,TGCGCCAGCAGGTCCCAGGGGACAGGAATTTCCTACGAGCAGTACTTC,CASRSQGTGISYEQYF
TRBJ2-3,-,TRBD2,TRBV10-3,14,TGTGCCATCAGAAGACTAGCGGGGACAGATACGCAGTATTTT,CAIRRLAGTDTQYF
TRBJ1-2,-,-,TRBV28,15,TGTGCCAGCAGTTCACTTTTCCGGGACGCAGGTGGCTACACCTTC,CASSSLFRDAGGYTF
TRBJ2-5,-,TRBD2,TRBV5-4,16,TGTGCCAGCAGCTTGGGGCGGGGGGGCTCCTCAGAGACCCAGTACTTC,CASSLGRGGSSETQYF
TRBJ2-1,-,TRBD2,TRBV10-1,14,TGCGCCAGCAGGCCAGCGGGGGGGCCCCATGAGCAGTTCTTC,CASRPAGGPHEQFF
TRBJ1-5,-,-,TRBV6-1,10,TGTGCCAGCAACGCTCAGCCCCAGCATTTT,CASNAQPQHF
TRBJ1-5,-,-,TRBV20-1,14,TGCAGTGTGAGGCCCAGAATTAGCAATCAGCCCCAGCATTTT,CSVRPRISNQPQHF
TRBJ1-1,few,TRBD1,TRBV10-1,13,TGCGCCAGCATCGGGACAGCCAACACTGAAGCTTTCTTT,CASIGTANTEAFF
TRBJ1-6,few,TRBD1,TRBV7-2,15,TGTGCCAGCAGCTTGTTGACAGGGCGTAATTCACCCCTCCACTTT,CASSLLTGRNSPLHF
TRBJ1-2,-,TRBD1,TRBV19,13,TGTGCCGCATCTCCGGGACAGTTCTATGGCTACACCTTC,CAASPGQFYGYTF
TRBJ2-7,-,-,TRBV27,14,TGTGCCAGCAGTCGGGGGAAGGGCTCCTACGAGCAGTACTTC,CASSRGKGSYEQYF
TRBJ1-5,-,-,TRBV6-1,15,TGTGCCAGCAGTGAAGTTGGGGGTTTTAATCAGCCCCAGCATTTT,CASSEVGGFNQPQHF
TRBJ2-4,-,TRBD2,TRBV7-2,19,TGTGCCAGCAAGCCGTTCGGCGGGGGGGCCGAGTCGGCCAAAAACATTCAGTACTTC,CASKPFGGGAESAKNIQYF
TRBJ1-5,few,-,TRBV20-1,14,TGCAGTGCCGCACCCCGGGGCCGTGATCAGCCCCAGCATTTT,CSAAPRGRDQPQHF
TRBJ1-2,-,TRBD1,TRBV7-9,14,TGTGCCAGCAGCTTTCCCGGACAGGGGCCAGGCTACACCTTC,CASSFPGQGPGYTF
TRBJ2-5,few,TRBD2,TRBV6-1,15,TGTGCCAGCAGGGGGACTAGCGGGAATAAAGAGACCCAGTACTTC,CASRGTSGNKETQYF
TRBJ1-2,-,TRBD1,TRBV20-1,16,TGCAGTGCTAGAACCCGGGGAGGGACAGGCTCGGAGGGCTACACCTTC,CSARTRGGTGSEGYTF
TRBJ1-5,-,-,TRBV7-9,14,TGTGCCAGCAGCTCGTGGGGGGAGAATCAGCCCCAGCATTTT,CASSSWGENQPQHF
TRBJ2-3,large,TRBD2,TRBV20-1,14,TGCAGTGCTAGAGATGGGAGGGAATCAGATACGCAGTATTTT,CSARDGRESDTQYF
TRBJ1-2,once,-,TRBV6-1,13,TGTGCCAGCAGTGAAGGGGGCGCCTATGGCTACACCTTC,CASSEGGAYGYTF
TRBJ1-3,-,-,TRBV6-5,11,TGTGCCAGCAGTTATGGGAACACCATATATTTT,CASSYGNTIYF
TRBJ1-5,-,-,TRBV6-4,13,TGTGCCAGCAGTGTTACGGAATTCAAGCCCCAGCATTTT,CASSVTEFKPQHF
TRBJ1-1,few,-,TRBV19,12,TGTGCCAGTATGGCAGGGTTTAAGATGGCTTTCTTT,CASMAGFKMAFF